The rows below give T cell receptor beta chains drawn from one sample of a study of cytomegalovirus exposure and HLA in healthy donors. The method was immunoSEQ multiplex PCR; TCRdb's version includes in-frame clones alone and lacks a portion of them. The sample holds 170,000 or so clones, about 73% seen once. Sequencing used PBMCs. All receptors come from a woman between 45 and 60 years old in good health and CMV-seropositive. Each CDR3 is given with its conserved first and last residue. A D gene is named only where the DNA matches it firmly. Not all rows give a size; the values are once, few, many and, for expanded clones, a class.

J gene | clone size | D gene | V gene | CDR3 protein | CDR3 DNA
TRBJ1-1 | - | - | TRBV7-6 | CASSLAWGEEAFF | TGTGCCAGCAGCTTAGCGTGGGGGGAGGAGGCTTTCTTT
TRBJ2-2 | - | TRBD2 | TRBV4-2 | CASSPCGGPFTGELFF | TGTGCCAGCAGCCCGTGCGGGGGGCCGTTCACCGGGGAGCTGTTTTTT
TRBJ2-1 | - | TRBD1 | TRBV5-1 | CASSLSGGGLDEQFF | TGCGCCAGCAGCTTGTCAGGGGGCGGTTTAGATGAGCAGTTCTTC
TRBJ2-3 | - | TRBD2 | TRBV14 | CASSQEGLAGDTQYF | TGTGCCAGCAGCCAAGAAGGACTAGCGGGAGATACGCAGTATTTT
TRBJ2-5 | - | - | TRBV4-1 | CASSQDPLQETQYF | TGCGCCAGCAGCCAAGATCCCTTACAAGAGACCCAGTACTTC
TRBJ2-6 | few | - | TRBV9 | CASSVGRTGANVLTF | TGTGCCAGCAGCGTAGGCAGGACTGGGGCCAACGTCCTGACTTTC
TRBJ1-4 | - | - | TRBV9 | CASSVEGAPANEKLFF | TGTGCCAGCAGCGTAGAAGGGGCGCCGGCTAATGAAAAACTGTTTTTT
TRBJ2-6 | - | TRBD2 | TRBV5-6 | CASSLYTSGGFSGANVLTF | TGTGCCAGCAGCTTGTACACTAGCGGGGGATTCTCTGGGGCCAACGTCCTGACTTTC
TRBJ1-4 | - | TRBD1 | TRBV6-1 | CASSAQGGATNEKLFF | TGTGCCAGCAGTGCACAGGGGGGTGCAACTAATGAAAAACTGTTTTTT
TRBJ2-7 | - | - | TRBV6-6 | CASSYSTGQTYEQYF | TGTGCCAGCAGTTACTCGACCGGACAGACCTACGAGCAGTACTTC
TRBJ2-7 | - | TRBD1 | TRBV29-1 | CSVGGGQGTYEQYF | TGCAGCGTTGGGGGTGGACAGGGGACCTACGAGCAGTACTTC
TRBJ2-5 | - | TRBD1 | TRBV19 | CASSRDRLQETQYF | TGTGCCAGTAGTAGGGACAGGCTCCAAGAGACCCAGTACTTC
TRBJ2-3 | - | - | TRBV7-9 | CSSSPLRDTQYF | TGTTCCAGCAGTCCGTTGCGGGATACGCAGTATTTT
TRBJ1-4 | - | TRBD1 | TRBV18 | CASSPDRVGEKLFF | TGTGCCAGCTCACCAGACAGGGTCGGTGAAAAACTGTTTTTT
TRBJ1-1 | few | - | TRBV11-1 | CASSLESQWSTEAFF | TGTGCCAGCAGCTTAGAAAGTCAGTGGAGCACTGAAGCTTTCTTT
TRBJ1-5 | - | - | TRBV7-9 | CASSLIGGQPQHF | TGTGCCAGCAGCCTGATCGGGGGTCAGCCCCAGCATTTT
TRBJ2-6 | few | TRBD1 | TRBV2 | CASSDIRQGMGANVLTF | TGTGCCAGCAGTGATATTAGACAGGGTATGGGGGCCAACGTCCTGACTTTC
TRBJ1-2 | - | - | TRBV11-1 | CASSLGSGYGYTF | TGTGCCAGCAGCTTAGGTTCCGGGTATGGCTACACCTTC
TRBJ1-4 | - | TRBD1 | TRBV5-1 | CASTRQGSGEKLFF | TGCGCCAGCACCCGACAGGGGTCAGGTGAAAAACTGTTTTTT
TRBJ2-7 | - | TRBD1 | TRBV29-1 | CSADRDLSYEQYF | TGCAGCGCGGACAGGGACCTTTCCTACGAGCAGTACTTC
TRBJ1-1 | - | TRBD1 | TRBV10-2 | CASSGNRGAEAFF | TGCGCCAGCAGTGGGAACAGGGGAGCTGAAGCTTTCTTT
TRBJ2-7 | - | TRBD1 | TRBV27 | CASSFWDRSSYEQYF | TGTGCCAGCAGTTTTTGGGACAGGAGTTCCTACGAGCAGTACTTC
TRBJ1-6 | - | - | TRBV6-6 | CASTLSGVNSPLHF | TGTGCCAGCACCCTCAGTGGAGTAAATTCACCCCTCCACTTT
TRBJ2-3 | few | - | TRBV29-1 | CSVSTYNADTQYF | TGCAGCGTATCAACCTATAACGCGGATACGCAGTATTTT
TRBJ2-2 | - | - | TRBV7-9 | CASSLAGANTGELFF | TGTGCCAGCAGCTTAGCGGGGGCCAACACCGGGGAGCTGTTTTTT
TRBJ2-7 | - | TRBD1 | TRBV30 | CAWRHTGGGEQYF | TGTGCCTGGAGGCATACAGGGGGCGGTGAGCAGTACTTC
TRBJ2-7 | - | TRBD1 | TRBV9 | CASSVAAGQGPYEQYF | TGTGCCAGCAGCGTAGCGGCGGGACAGGGGCCCTACGAGCAGTACTTC
TRBJ2-1 | few | TRBD2 | TRBV5-4 | CASSPPGTSGISYNEQFF | TGTGCCAGCAGCCCTCCCGGGACTAGCGGAATCTCCTACAATGAGCAGTTCTTC
TRBJ2-1 | - | TRBD2 | TRBV19 | CASRPSGTDNEQFF | TGTGCCAGTAGACCAAGCGGGACGGACAATGAGCAGTTCTTC
TRBJ2-1 | once | - | TRBV5-4 | CASSLDQGLGNEQFF | TGTGCCAGCAGCTTGGACCAGGGATTGGGGAATGAGCAGTTCTTC
TRBJ2-1 | - | - | TRBV5-6 | CASRPLDSNRDEQFF | TGTGCCAGCAGGCCCCTCGACAGTAACAGGGATGAGCAGTTCTTC
TRBJ1-2 | - | - | TRBV19 | CASSIAGVYGYTF | TGTGCCAGTAGTATAGCAGGGGTATATGGCTACACCTTC
TRBJ1-2 | few | TRBD1 | TRBV7-6 | CASSEGQGLGGYTF | TGTGCCAGCAGCGAAGGACAGGGATTGGGTGGCTACACCTTC
TRBJ1-3 | - | TRBD1 | TRBV18 | CASSPKTGSGNTIYF | TGTGCCAGCTCACCAAAGACAGGGTCTGGAAACACCATATATTTT
TRBJ2-7 | - | TRBD1 | TRBV13 | CASSSGGDAYEQYF | TGTGCCAGCAGCTCAGGGGGCGATGCCTACGAGCAGTACTTC
TRBJ1-1 | - | - | TRBV5-4 | CASSLGYSGVNTEAFF | TGTGCCAGCAGCTTGGGTTACTCAGGGGTAAACACTGAAGCTTTCTTT
TRBJ1-5 | - | TRBD1 | TRBV2 | CASSSGTGRNQPQHF | TGTGCCAGCAGTTCCGGGACAGGGAGGAATCAGCCCCAGCATTTT
TRBJ2-7 | - | TRBD1 | TRBV11-3 | CASSSGGGEQYF | TGTGCCAGCAGCTCAGGGGGCGGAGAGCAGTACTTC
TRBJ2-7 | few | TRBD2 | TRBV13 | CASSSARLAGGLSYEQYF | TGTGCCAGCAGCTCCGCCCGACTAGCGGGGGGCCTCTCCTACGAGCAGTACTTC
TRBJ2-3 | - | - | TRBV6-4 | CASSVDFGDTQYF | TGTGCCAGCAGTGTAGACTTCGGAGATACGCAGTATTTT
TRBJ2-1 | - | TRBD2 | TRBV9 | CASSAGLAGFNEQFF | TGTGCCAGCAGCGCCGGACTAGCGGGGTTCAATGAGCAGTTCTTC
TRBJ2-3 | once | TRBD2 | TRBV11-2 | CASSSPLAGTDTQYF | TGTGCCAGCAGCTCCCCCTTAGCGGGGACAGATACGCAGTATTTT
TRBJ2-2 | - | TRBD1 | TRBV7-9 | CASRRQTGLDTGELFF | TGTGCCAGCAGGAGACAGACAGGGCTAGACACCGGGGAGCTGTTTTTT
TRBJ1-1 | - | - | TRBV7-8 | CASSLASGTEAFF | TGTGCCAGCAGCTTGGCTAGTGGAACTGAAGCTTTCTTT
TRBJ2-7 | - | TRBD1 | TRBV29-1 | CSVRTGSSYEQYF | TGCAGCGTTCGGACAGGAAGCTCCTACGAGCAGTACTTC
TRBJ2-1 | - | - | TRBV29-1 | CSVGWEVFNEQFF | TGCAGCGTTGGATGGGAGGTTTTCAATGAGCAGTTCTTC
TRBJ2-1 | - | TRBD1 | TRBV7-3 | CASSLTGTYNEQFF | TGTGCCAGCAGCTTGACAGGGACCTACAATGAGCAGTTCTTC
TRBJ2-7 | - | - | TRBV7-9 | CASSLGTLNTYEQYF | TGTGCCAGCAGCCTAGGGACTCTAAACACCTACGAGCAGTACTTC
TRBJ1-5 | few | TRBD1 | TRBV30 | CAWTTGQGQDQPQHF | TGTGCCTGGACTACGGGACAGGGACAAGACCAGCCCCAGCATTTT
TRBJ1-2 | - | - | TRBV5-6 | CASSLAGREVLPNYGYTF | TGTGCCAGCAGCTTGGCCGGCAGGGAAGTATTACCTAACTATGGCTACACCTTC
TRBJ2-5 | - | - | TRBV6-5 | CASSYSSGDQETQYF | TGTGCCAGCAGTTACTCCTCGGGGGACCAAGAGACCCAGTACTTC
TRBJ1-1 | - | - | TRBV6-6 | CASSPASRALNTEAFF | TGTGCCAGCAGCCCGGCATCCAGGGCCTTGAACACTGAAGCTTTCTTT